One T cell receptor beta chain is described in this entry. Sequencing used immunoSEQ multiplex PCR; TCRdb keeps in-frame clones, though not all of them. The sample lists tens of thousands of clones, 98% occurring once. The data were obtained in a study of Tregs in tolerant kidney transplant recipients. Trimming pared 1 base from V and 9 bases from J, leaving 10 bases between. CDR1 is GTSNPN, CDR2 SVGIG, per germline (reference sequence). This CDR3 is 13 amino acids long. Before regulatory T cell sorting, thawed PBMCs rested overnight at 37°C in 200 to 250 IU/ml IL-2. The TCR originated in a human donor who received a combined kidney and bone marrow transplant. The chain couples TRBV30 to TRBJ1-6, with D perhaps TRBD1 (5 bases). The sample was Tregs from blood, taken before the transplant. CDR3 DNA sequence: TGTGCCTGGAGTGAAACCAGGGCTTCACCCCTCCACTTT. Translation gives CAWSETRASPLHF.